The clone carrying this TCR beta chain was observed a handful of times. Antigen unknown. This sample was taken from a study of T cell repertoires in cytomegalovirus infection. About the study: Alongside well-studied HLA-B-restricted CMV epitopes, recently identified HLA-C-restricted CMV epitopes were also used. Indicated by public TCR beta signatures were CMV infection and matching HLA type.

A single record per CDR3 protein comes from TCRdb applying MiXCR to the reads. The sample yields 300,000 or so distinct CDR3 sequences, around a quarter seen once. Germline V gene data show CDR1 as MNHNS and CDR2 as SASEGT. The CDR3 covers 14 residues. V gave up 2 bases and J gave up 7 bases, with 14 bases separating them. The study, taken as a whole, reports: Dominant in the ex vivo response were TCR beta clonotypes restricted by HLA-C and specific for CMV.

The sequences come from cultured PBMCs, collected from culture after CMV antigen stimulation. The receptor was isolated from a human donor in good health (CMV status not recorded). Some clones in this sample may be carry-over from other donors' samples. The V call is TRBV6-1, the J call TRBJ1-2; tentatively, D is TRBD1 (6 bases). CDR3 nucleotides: TGTGCCAGCAGTGAATCCGAAGGGGGGCTTGGCTACACCTTC. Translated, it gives CASSESEGGLGYTF.